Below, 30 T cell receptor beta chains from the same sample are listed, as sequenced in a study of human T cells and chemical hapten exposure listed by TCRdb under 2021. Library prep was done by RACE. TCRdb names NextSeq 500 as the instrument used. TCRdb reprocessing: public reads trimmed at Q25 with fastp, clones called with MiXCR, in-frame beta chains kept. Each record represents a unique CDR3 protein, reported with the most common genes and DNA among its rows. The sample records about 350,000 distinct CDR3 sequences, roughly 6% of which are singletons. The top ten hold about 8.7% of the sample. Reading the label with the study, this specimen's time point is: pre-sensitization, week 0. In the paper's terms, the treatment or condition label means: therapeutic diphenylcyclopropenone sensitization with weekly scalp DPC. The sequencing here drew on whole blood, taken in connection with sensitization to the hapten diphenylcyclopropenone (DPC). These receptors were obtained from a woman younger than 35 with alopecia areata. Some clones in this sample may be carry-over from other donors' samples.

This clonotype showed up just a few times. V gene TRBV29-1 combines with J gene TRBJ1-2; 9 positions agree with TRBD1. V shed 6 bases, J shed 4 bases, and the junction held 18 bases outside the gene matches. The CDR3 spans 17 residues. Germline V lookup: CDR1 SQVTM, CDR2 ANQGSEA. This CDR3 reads CSVITGTGPERPYGYTF. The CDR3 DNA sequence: TGCAGCGTGATAACCGGGACAGGGCCCGAACGTCCCTATGGCTACACCTTC.

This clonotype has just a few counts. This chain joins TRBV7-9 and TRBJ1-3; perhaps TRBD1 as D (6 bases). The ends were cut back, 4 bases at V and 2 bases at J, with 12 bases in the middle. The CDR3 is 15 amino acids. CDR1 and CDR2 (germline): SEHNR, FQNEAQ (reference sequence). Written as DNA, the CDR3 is TGTGCCAGCAGCTCCGGGACACCGGCTGGAAACACCATATATTTT. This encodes CASSSGTPAGNTIYF.

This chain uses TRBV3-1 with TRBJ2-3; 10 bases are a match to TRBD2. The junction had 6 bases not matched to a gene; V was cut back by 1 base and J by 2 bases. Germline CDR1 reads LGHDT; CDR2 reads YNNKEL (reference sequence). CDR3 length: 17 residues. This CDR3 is CASSQAISGGLTDTQYF. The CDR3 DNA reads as TGTGCCAGCAGCCAAGCGATTAGCGGGGGGCTCACAGATACGCAGTATTTT.

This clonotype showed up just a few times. The CDR3 loop is CATSRGGNTIYF. CDR3 nucleotide sequence: TGTGCCACCAGTCGGGGGGGAAACACCATATATTTT. The rearrangement joins TRBV24-1 to TRBJ1-3; D perhaps matches TRBD1 (5 bases). The CDR3 spans 12 residues. In germline, CDR1 is KGHDR, CDR2 SFDVKD. V gave up 6 bases and J gave up 4 bases, with 6 bases separating them.

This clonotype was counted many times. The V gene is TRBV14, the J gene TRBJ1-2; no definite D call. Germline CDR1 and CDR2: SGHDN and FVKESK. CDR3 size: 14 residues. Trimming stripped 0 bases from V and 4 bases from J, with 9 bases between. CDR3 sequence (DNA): TGTGCCAGCAGCCAAGATGGAACATTCTATGGCTACACCTTC. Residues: CASSQDGTFYGYTF.

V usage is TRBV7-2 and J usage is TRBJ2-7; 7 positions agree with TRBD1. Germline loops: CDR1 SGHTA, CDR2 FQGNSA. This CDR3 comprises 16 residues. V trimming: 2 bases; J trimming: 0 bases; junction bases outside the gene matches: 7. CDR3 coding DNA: TGTGCCAGCAGCTTACTCCGACAGGGTAGCTCCTACGAGCAGTACTTC. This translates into CASSLLRQGSSYEQYF.

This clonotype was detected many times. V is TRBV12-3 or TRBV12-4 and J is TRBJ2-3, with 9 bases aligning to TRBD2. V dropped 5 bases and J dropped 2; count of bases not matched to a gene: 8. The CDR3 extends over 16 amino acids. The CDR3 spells CASSLFSGGPTDTQYF. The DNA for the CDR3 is TGTGCCAGCAGTCTATTTAGCGGGGGCCCCACAGATACGCAGTATTTT.

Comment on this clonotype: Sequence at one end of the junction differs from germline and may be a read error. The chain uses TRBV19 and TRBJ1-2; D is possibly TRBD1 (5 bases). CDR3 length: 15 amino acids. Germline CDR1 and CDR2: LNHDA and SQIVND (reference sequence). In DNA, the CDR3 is TGTGCCAGTAGTATCGCGCAGGGAGAGACCTATAGCTACACCTTC. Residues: CASSIAQGETYSYTF.

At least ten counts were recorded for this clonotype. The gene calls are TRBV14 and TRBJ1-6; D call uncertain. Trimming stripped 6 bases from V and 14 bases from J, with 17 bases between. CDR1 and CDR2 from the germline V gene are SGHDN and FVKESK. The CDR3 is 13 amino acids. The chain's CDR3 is CASSLDGASTLHF. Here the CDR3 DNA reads TGTGCCAGCAGTCTTGACGGAGCCAGCACCCTCCACTTT.

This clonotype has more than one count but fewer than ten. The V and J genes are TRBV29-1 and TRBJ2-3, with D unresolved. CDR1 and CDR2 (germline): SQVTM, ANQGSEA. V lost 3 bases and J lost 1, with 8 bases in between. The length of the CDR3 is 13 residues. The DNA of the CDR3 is TGCAGCGTTGATTCCCAGGGCACAGATACGCAGTATTTT. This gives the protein CSVDSQGTDTQYF.

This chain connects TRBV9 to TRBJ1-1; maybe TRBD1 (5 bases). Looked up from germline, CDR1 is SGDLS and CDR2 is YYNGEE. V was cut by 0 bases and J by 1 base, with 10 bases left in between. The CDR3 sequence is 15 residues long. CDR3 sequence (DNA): TGTGCCAGCAGCGTAGACGGGAGGGGGAACACTGAAGCTTTCTTT. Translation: CASSVDGRGNTEAFF. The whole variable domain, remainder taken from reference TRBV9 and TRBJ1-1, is DSGVTQTPKHLITATGQRVTLRCSPRSGDLSVYWYQQSLDQGLQFLIQYYNGEERAKGNILERFSAQQFPDLHSELNLSSLELGDSALYFCASSVDGRGNTEAFFGQGTRLTVV.

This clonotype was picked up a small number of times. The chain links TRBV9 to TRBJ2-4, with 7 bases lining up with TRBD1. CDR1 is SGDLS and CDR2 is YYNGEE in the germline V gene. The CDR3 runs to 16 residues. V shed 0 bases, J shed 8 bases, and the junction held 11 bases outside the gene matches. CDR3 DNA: TGTGCCAGCAGCGTAGGTCCAGGGGGTCGCGCAGACATTCAGTACTTC. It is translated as CASSVGPGGRADIQYF. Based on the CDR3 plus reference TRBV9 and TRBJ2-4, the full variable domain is DSGVTQTPKHLITATGQRVTLRCSPRSGDLSVYWYQQSLDQGLQFLIQYYNGEERAKGNILERFSAQQFPDLHSELNLSSLELGDSALYFCASSVGPGGRADIQYFGAGTRLSVL.

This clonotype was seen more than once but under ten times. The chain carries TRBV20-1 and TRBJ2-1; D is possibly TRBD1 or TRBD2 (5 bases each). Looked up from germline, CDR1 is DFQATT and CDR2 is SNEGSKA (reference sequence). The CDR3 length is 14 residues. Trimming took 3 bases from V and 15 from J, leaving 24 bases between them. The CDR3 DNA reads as TGCAGTGCTAGTCCAACAACAATACCGGGACGAATGTTCTTC. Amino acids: CSASPTTIPGRMFF.

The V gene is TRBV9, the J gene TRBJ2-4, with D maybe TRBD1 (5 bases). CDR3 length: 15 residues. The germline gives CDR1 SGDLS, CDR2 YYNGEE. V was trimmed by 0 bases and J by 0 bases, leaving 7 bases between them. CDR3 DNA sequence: TGTGCCAGCAGCGTAGAGGGGAAAGCCAAAAACATTCAGTACTTC. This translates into CASSVEGKAKNIQYF.

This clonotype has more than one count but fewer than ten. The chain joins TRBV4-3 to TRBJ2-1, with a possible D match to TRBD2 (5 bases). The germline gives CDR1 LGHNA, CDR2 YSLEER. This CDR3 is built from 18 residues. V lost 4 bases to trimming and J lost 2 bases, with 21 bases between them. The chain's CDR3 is CASSRKIGGRSAYNEQFF. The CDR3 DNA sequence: TGCGCCAGCAGCCGCAAGATCGGAGGCAGGTCGGCCTACAATGAGCAGTTCTTC.

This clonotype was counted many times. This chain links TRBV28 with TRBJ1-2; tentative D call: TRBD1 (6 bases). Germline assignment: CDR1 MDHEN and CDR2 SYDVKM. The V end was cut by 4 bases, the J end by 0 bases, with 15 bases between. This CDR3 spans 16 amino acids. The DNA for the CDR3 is TGTGCCAGCAGTTCGCCAACAGGGCCGTCTAACTATGGCTACACCTTC. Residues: CASSSPTGPSNYGYTF.

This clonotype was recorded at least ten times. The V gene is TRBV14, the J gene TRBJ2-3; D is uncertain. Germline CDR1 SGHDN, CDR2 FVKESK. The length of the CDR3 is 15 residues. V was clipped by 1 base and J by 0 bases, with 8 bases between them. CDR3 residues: CASSQGAISTDTQYF. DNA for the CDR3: TGTGCCAGCAGCCAAGGAGCGATTAGCACAGATACGCAGTATTTT. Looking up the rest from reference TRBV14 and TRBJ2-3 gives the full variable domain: EAGVTQFPSHSVIEKGQTVTLRCDPISGHDNLYWYRRVMGKEIKFLLHFVKESKQDESGMPNNRFLAERTGGTYSTLKVQPAELEDSGVYFCASSQGAISTDTQYFGPGTRLTVL.

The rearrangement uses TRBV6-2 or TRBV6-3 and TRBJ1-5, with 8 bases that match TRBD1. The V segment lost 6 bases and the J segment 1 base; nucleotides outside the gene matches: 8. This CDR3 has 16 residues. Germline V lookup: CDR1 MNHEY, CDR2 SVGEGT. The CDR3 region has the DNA TGTGCCAGCAGCCCTCAAGGACAGGGCAGCAATCAGCCCCAGCATTTT. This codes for CASSPQGQGSNQPQHF.

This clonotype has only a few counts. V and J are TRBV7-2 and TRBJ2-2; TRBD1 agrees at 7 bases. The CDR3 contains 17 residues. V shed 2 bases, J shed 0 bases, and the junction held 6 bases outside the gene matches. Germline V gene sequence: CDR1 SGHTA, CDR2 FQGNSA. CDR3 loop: CASSLRATGTNTGELFF. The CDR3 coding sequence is TGTGCCAGCAGCTTAAGGGCGACAGGGACGAACACCGGGGAGCTGTTTTTT.

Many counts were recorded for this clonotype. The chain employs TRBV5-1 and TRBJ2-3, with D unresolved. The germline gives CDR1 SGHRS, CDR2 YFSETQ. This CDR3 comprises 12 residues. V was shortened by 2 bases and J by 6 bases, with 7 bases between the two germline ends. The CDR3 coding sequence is TGCGCCAGCAGCTTCACCCTTGATACGCAGTATTTT. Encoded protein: CASSFTLDTQYF.

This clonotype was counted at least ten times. CDR3 bases: TGCGCCAGCAGCGCAGGGACAGGGTCCGGGTTATTAGAGACCCAGTACTTC. It translates to CASSAGTGSGLLETQYF. This chain uses TRBV5-1 with TRBJ2-5; 9 nucleotides match TRBD1. The CDR3 loop spans 17 amino acids. Germline V CDR1 and CDR2: SGHRS, YFSETQ. The junction had 14 bases not matched to a gene; V was cut back by 4 bases and J by 4 bases.

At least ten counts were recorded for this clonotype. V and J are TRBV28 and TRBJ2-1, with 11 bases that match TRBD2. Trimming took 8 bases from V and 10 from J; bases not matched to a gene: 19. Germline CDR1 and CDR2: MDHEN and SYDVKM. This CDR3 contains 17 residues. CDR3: CASLVPPGTSGSPEQFF. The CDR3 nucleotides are TGTGCCAGCTTGGTACCTCCAGGGACTAGCGGTTCGCCCGAGCAGTTCTTC.

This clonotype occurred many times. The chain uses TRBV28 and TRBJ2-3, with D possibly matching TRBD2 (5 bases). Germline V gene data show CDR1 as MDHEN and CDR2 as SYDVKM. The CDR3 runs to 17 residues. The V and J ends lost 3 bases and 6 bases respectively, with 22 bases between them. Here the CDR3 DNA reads TGTGCCAGCAGTTTCCCCAAAACAACGGGGAGCCCCGATACGCAGTATTTT. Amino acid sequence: CASSFPKTTGSPDTQYF. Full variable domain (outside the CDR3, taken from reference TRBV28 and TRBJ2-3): DVKVTQSSRYLVKRTGEKVFLECVQDMDHENMFWYRQDPGLGLRLIYFSYDVKMKEKGDIPEGYSVSREKKERFSLILESASTNQTSMYLCASSFPKTTGSPDTQYFGPGTRLTVL.

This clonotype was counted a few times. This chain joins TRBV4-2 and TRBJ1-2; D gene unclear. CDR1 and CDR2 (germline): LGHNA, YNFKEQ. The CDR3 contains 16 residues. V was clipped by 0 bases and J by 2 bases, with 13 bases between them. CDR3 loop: CASSQDTGSANYGYTF. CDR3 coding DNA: TGTGCCAGCAGCCAAGATACGGGAAGCGCAAACTATGGCTACACCTTC.

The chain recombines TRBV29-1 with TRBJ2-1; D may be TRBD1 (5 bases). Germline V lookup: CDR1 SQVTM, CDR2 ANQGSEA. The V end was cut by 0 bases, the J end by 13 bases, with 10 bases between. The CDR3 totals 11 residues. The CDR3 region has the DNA TGCAGCGTTGAAGAAGGGGTAGGTCAGTTCTTC. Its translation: CSVEEGVGQFF.

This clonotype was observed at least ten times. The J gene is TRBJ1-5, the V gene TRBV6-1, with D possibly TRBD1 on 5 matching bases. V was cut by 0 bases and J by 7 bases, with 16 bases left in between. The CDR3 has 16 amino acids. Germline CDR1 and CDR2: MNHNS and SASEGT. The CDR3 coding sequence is TGTGCCAGCAGTGAAGCTGGGGCCGGGGGATGGCAGCCCCAGCATTTT. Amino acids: CASSEAGAGGWQPQHF.

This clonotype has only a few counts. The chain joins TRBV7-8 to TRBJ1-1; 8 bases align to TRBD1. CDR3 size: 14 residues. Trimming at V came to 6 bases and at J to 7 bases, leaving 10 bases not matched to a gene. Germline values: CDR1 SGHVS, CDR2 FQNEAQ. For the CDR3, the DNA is TGTGCCAGCAGTCCTTTTGGACAGGGATTTGAAGCTTTCTTT. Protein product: CASSPFGQGFEAFF.

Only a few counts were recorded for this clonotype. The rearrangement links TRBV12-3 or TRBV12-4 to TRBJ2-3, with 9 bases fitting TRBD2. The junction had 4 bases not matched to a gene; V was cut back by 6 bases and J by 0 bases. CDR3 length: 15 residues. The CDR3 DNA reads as TGTGCCAGCAGGGTAGCGGGGGCTAGCACAGATACGCAGTATTTT. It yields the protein CASRVAGASTDTQYF.

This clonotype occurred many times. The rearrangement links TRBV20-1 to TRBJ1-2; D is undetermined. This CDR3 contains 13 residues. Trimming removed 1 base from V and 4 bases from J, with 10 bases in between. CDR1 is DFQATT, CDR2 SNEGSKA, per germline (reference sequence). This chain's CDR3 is CSARVAGIYGYTF. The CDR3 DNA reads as TGCAGTGCTAGAGTCGCGGGGATCTATGGCTACACCTTC.

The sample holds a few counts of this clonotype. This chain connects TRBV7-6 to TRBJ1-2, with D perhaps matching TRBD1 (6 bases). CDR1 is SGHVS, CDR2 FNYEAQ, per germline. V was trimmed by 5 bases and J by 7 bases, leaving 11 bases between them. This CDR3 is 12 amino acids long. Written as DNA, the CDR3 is TGTGCCAGCAGCCCGCCGGGGGCTGGCTACACCTTC. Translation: CASSPPGAGYTF.